A single sample gave rise to the 8 T cell receptor beta chains below, sequenced in a study of shared T cell receptors in the human thymus. Some clones are missing from TCRdb's copy, which holds only in-frame ones; the method was immunoSEQ multiplex PCR. Altogether almost 550,000 clones are present, about four fifths being singletons, with the ten largest covering less than 0.015%. These same data were also listed under a study on human thymus T cells.

Material for sequencing was thymocytes. The source is a boy in the first two years of life with a congenital heart defect.

There are a few counts of this clone. The genes are TRBV4-1 and TRBJ2-3; 10 bases are shared with TRBD2. J gave up 5 bases and V 4 bases, and 9 bases lay outside the gene matches. The CDR3 is 16 amino acids. Germline V lookup: CDR1 MGHRA, CDR2 YSYEKL. DNA for the CDR3: TGCGCCAGCAGCCCGCTGCTAGCGGGAGAAGAAGATACGCAGTATTTT. Protein sequence: CASSPLLAGEEDTQYF.

The chain links TRBV13 to TRBJ2-2, with D perhaps matching TRBD1 (5 bases). V lost 0 bases, J lost 3 bases, and 8 bases lay in between. This CDR3 spans 15 amino acids. The germline CDR1 and CDR2 sequences are PRHDT and FYEKMQ (reference sequence). The CDR3 DNA reads TGTGCCAGCAGCTTAGGGGACACCCACACCGGGGAGCTGTTTTTT. It yields the protein CASSLGDTHTGELFF.

This clone was recorded only once. The CDR3 loop reads CASSLGGTSGRGGSYEQYF. The DNA of the CDR3 is TGTGCCAGCAGCTTGGGGGGGACTAGCGGGAGAGGGGGTTCCTACGAGCAGTACTTC. V usage is TRBV5-6 and J usage is TRBJ2-5; TRBD2 matches 14 bases. The tail of the sequence fits TRBJ2-7 better, so the J call may be wrong. The CDR3 loop spans 19 amino acids. Germline V gene sequence: CDR1 SGHDT, CDR2 YYEEEE.

This clone was observed once. This sequence joins TRBV4-2 and TRBJ2-7; TRBD1 is a possible D gene (5 bases). The germline V and J ends were trimmed by 0 bases and 2 bases, with 17 bases remaining between them. The CDR3 has 17 residues. Germline values: CDR1 LGHNA, CDR2 YNFKEQ. This chain's CDR3 is CASSQDSREAFPYEQYF. As DNA, the CDR3 is TGTGCCAGCAGCCAAGATAGCAGGGAAGCGTTTCCCTACGAGCAGTACTTC.

The chain carries TRBV4-3 and TRBJ2-3, with 12 bases matching TRBD2. V lost 2 bases, J lost 2 bases, and 8 bases stayed unmatched. This CDR3 spans 18 amino acids. CDR1 is LGHNA and CDR2 is YSLEER in the germline V gene. CDR3 coding DNA: TGCGCCAGCAGCCAATATTTCCTAGCGGGAGGGTACACAGATACGCAGTATTTT. Residues: CASSQYFLAGGYTDTQYF.

V gene TRBV7-3 combines with J gene TRBJ2-7; 9 positions match TRBD1. CDR1 is SGHTA, CDR2 FQGTGA, per germline. This CDR3 has 15 residues. The V segment lost 1 base and the J segment 5 bases; nucleotides outside the gene matches: 6. The DNA of the CDR3 is TGTGCCAGCAGCTTAAGGGGACAGGGTCCCCACGAGCAGTACTTC. It translates to CASSLRGQGPHEQYF. The entire variable domain, with the rest obtained from reference TRBV7-3 and TRBJ2-7, is as follows: GAGVSQTPSNKVTEKGKYVELRCDPISGHTALYWYRQSLGQGPEFLIYFQGTGAADDSGLPNDRFFAVRPEGSVSTLKIQRTERGDSAVYLCASSLRGQGPHEQYFGPGTRLTVT.

V gene TRBV5-4 combines with J gene TRBJ2-7, with 10 nucleotides matching TRBD1. The CDR3 has 16 residues. CDR1 is SGHNT and CDR2 is YYREEE in the germline V gene (reference sequence). J gave up 2 bases and V 2 bases, and 7 bases lay outside the gene matches. This chain's CDR3 is CASSFSGTGVAYEQYF. The CDR3 coding sequence is TGTGCCAGCAGCTTTTCCGGGACAGGGGTCGCCTACGAGCAGTACTTC.

The chain carries TRBV18 and TRBJ1-2; D not resolved. The germline V gene has CDR1 KGHSH and CDR2 LQKENI. Trimming left V 3 bases short and J 6 bases short, with 14 bases between. The CDR3 contains 14 residues. CDR3 DNA: TGTGCCAGCTCACCGATGGGCACAGACAATGGCTACACCTTC. Amino acid sequence: CASSPMGTDNGYTF.